Listed here are 8 T cell receptor beta chains from one sample, sequenced in a study of HIV-infected patients and healthy controls. All unsorted peripheral T cells were captured because whole blood was used without fractionation. About 480 ng RNA was reverse transcribed with alpha and beta constant-region primers. Each of the alpha and beta chains got its own library through chain-specific third strand synthesis with indices. MiXCR was run by TCRdb on the 5' RACE reads, yielding one entry per CDR3 protein. The sample contains 5,000 to 7,000 distinct CDR3 sequences, approximately 10% of which appear only once. The starting material was blood, obtained before antiretroviral therapy. The receptors stem from an adult with HIV infection.

The table lists this clonotype with many counts. This chain connects TRBV6-5 to TRBJ2-7; D is perhaps TRBD2 (6 bases). The length of the CDR3 is 12 residues. V lost 2 bases and J lost 5, with 7 bases in between. Germline CDR1 is MNHEY and CDR2 is SVGAGI. The CDR3 sequence: CASSYGGNEQYF. CDR3 DNA: TGTGCCAGCAGTTACGGGGGGAACGAGCAGTACTTC.

This clonotype was observed many times. V usage is TRBV28 and J usage is TRBJ2-3; TRBD1 matches at 8 bases. J gave up 4 bases and V 3 bases, and 6 bases lay outside the gene matches. The CDR3 length is 15 residues. The germline gives CDR1 MDHEN, CDR2 SYDVKM. CDR3: CASSLRGTGSDTQYF. The CDR3, as DNA: TGTGCCAGCAGTTTGAGAGGGACAGGATCAGATACGCAGTATTTT.

This clonotype is deemed medium-sized. The CDR3: CASSSRLAEYNEQFF. CDR3 bases: TGTGCCAGCAGCTCGCGACTAGCGGAGTACAATGAGCAGTTCTTC. V and J are TRBV7-3 and TRBJ2-1; 9 positions match TRBD2. Germline V lookup: CDR1 SGHTA, CDR2 FQGTGA. V trimming: 4 bases; J trimming: 4 bases; junction bases outside the gene matches: 5. The CDR3 extends over 15 amino acids.

This clonotype counts as medium-sized. The chain employs TRBV6-1 and TRBJ1-5; D might be TRBD1 (5 bases). V was pared by 4 bases and J by 6 bases, with 16 bases between. The CDR3 is 15 amino acids. Germline V lookup: CDR1 MNHNS, CDR2 SASEGT. The CDR3 bases are TGTGCCAGCAGTGTGTCCCAGGGTGGGGTTCAGCCCCAGCATTTT. Its translation: CASSVSQGGVQPQHF.

This clonotype was counted ten times or more. V usage is TRBV12-3 or TRBV12-4 and J usage is TRBJ1-1; D remains unclear. Trimming removed 5 bases at V and 1 base at J, with 14 bases between. This CDR3 is built from 15 residues. The CDR3, as DNA: TGTGCCAGCAGTGCTCGGGCAGCCCGGAACACTGAAGCTTTCTTT. Its protein is CASSARAARNTEAFF.

The chain combines TRBV9 with TRBJ2-1, with TRBD1 matching 8 bases. J was trimmed by 3 bases and V by 0 bases; bases with no gene match: 2. Germline CDR1 reads SGDLS; CDR2 reads YYNGEE. The CDR3 has 15 amino acids. The CDR3: CASSVGQGSYNEQFF. The CDR3 DNA is TGTGCCAGCAGCGTAGGACAGGGGAGCTACAATGAGCAGTTCTTC. Full variable domain (remainder filled in from reference TRBV9 and TRBJ2-1): DSGVTQTPKHLITATGQRVTLRCSPRSGDLSVYWYQQSLDQGLQFLIQYYNGEERAKGNILERFSAQQFPDLHSELNLSSLELGDSALYFCASSVGQGSYNEQFFGPGTRLTVL.

This clonotype was picked up a small number of times. The V gene is TRBV18, the J gene TRBJ1-3; a possible D gene is TRBD1 (6 bases). V was pared by 6 bases and J by 0 bases, with 9 bases between. The CDR3 covers 14 residues. From germline, CDR1 is KGHSH and CDR2 LQKENI. The CDR3 region is CASSDRPSGNTIYF. CDR3 coding DNA: TGTGCCAGCTCCGACAGGCCCTCTGGAAACACCATATATTTT.

This clonotype has a count of ten or more. The V call is TRBV28, the J call TRBJ1-4; D unresolved. CDR1 and CDR2 (germline): MDHEN, SYDVKM. The V end was cut by 4 bases, the J end by 3 bases, with 12 bases between. The CDR3 consists of 15 residues. In DNA form, the CDR3 reads TGTGCCAGCAGTTCACCCCGGGAAGCTAATGAAAAACTGTTTTTT. Its translation is CASSSPREANEKLFF.